The 13 T cell receptor beta chains below all came from one sample that was sequenced in a study of blood T cell repertoires in COVID-19. Some clones are missing from TCRdb's copy, which holds only in-frame ones; the method was immunoSEQ multiplex PCR. Of some 150,000 clones in the sample, around 87% were seen once. The sequenced material came from peripheral blood. The receptors shown here come from a man aged 45-60 years with active COVID-19.

Here the CDR3 reads CASRVGEETQYF. CDR3 bases: TGCGCCAGCAGGGTGGGAGAAGAGACCCAGTACTTC. The chain links TRBV5-1 to TRBJ2-5; a weak D match, TRBD2 (5 bases). Germline V CDR1 and CDR2: SGHRS, YFSETQ. The CDR3 extends over 12 amino acids. The ends were cut back, 5 bases at V and 3 bases at J, with 8 bases in the middle.

This chain links TRBV2 with TRBJ1-5; 7 positions match TRBD1. CDR3 length: 16 residues. CDR1 is SNHLY, CDR2 FYNNEI, per germline. J lost 3 bases, V lost 6 bases, and 11 bases had no gene match. The CDR3 nucleotides are TGTGCCAGCAGACAACAGAGACAGGGACCCAATCAGCCCCAGCATTTT. The encoded protein is CASRQQRQGPNQPQHF.

The chain is built from TRBV20-1 and TRBJ1-1, with D maybe TRBD1 (6 bases). The germline V gene encodes CDR1 DFQATT and CDR2 SNEGSKA (reference sequence). The CDR3 covers 10 residues. CDR3 DNA: TGCAGGGCTGGACAGTCTGAAGCTTTCTTT. Its translation is CRAGQSEAFF.

The rearrangement links TRBV9 to TRBJ2-2, with D perhaps TRBD2 (6 bases). Germline CDR1 and CDR2: SGDLS and YYNGEE. The CDR3 consists of 16 residues. Trimming took 0 bases from V and 5 from J, leaving 14 bases between them. The DNA for the CDR3 is TGTGCCAGCAGCGTAGATCCACAGACTAGTACCGGGGAGCTGTTTTTT. Translating it yields CASSVDPQTSTGELFF.

The gene calls are TRBV11-2 and TRBJ2-7; TRBD2 aligns across 7 bases. The CDR3 has 15 residues. V was pared by 8 bases and J by 1 base, with 11 bases of the junction left unmatched. CDR1 SGHAT and CDR2 FQNNGV come from the germline V gene. DNA for the CDR3: TGTGCCAGCGCAAAAGGGCTAGCGGAGTCCTACGAGCAGTACTTC. As protein: CASAKGLAESYEQYF.

J is TRBJ1-2 and V is TRBV25-1; a weak D match, TRBD1 (5 bases). The CDR3 extends over 16 amino acids. V was cut by 2 bases and J by 5 bases, with 18 bases left in between. Germline lookup yields CDR1 MGHDK and CDR2 SYGVNS. Here the CDR3 reads CASSEAGRAEGYGYTF. Here the CDR3 DNA reads TGTGCCAGCAGTGAAGCTGGCAGGGCGGAGGGTTATGGCTACACCTTC.

J is TRBJ2-5 and V is TRBV5-8; D ambiguous. The germline V gene has CDR1 SGHTS and CDR2 YDEGEE. Trimming cost V 2 bases and J 2 bases, with 10 bases left between them. The CDR3 is 14 amino acids. The CDR3 DNA reads as TGTGCCAGCAGCTTTGATGACTCACAAGAGACCCAGTACTTC. This translates into CASSFDDSQETQYF. The variable domain in full, with the rest retrieved from reference TRBV5-8 and TRBJ2-5, is EAGVTQSPTHLIKTRGQQATLRCSPISGHTSVYWYQQALGLGLQFLLWYDEGEERNRGNFPPRFSGRQFPNYSSELNVNALELEDSALYLCASSFDDSQETQYFGPGTRLLVL.

The chain recombines TRBV30 with TRBJ1-5; D possibly corresponds to TRBD1 (6 bases). CDR1 and CDR2 from the germline V gene are GTSNPN and SVGIG (reference sequence). The CDR3 has 13 residues. Trimming pared 7 bases from V and 4 bases from J, leaving 14 bases between. For the CDR3, the DNA is TGTGCCTTCGAAGAGGACAGTAATCAGCCCCAGCATTTT. As protein: CAFEEDSNQPQHF.

The chain recombines TRBV9 with TRBJ2-7; 7 bases are a match to TRBD1. The CDR3 has 14 residues. Unmatched junction bases numbered 3, after V lost 0 bases and J lost 3 bases. Germline assignment: CDR1 SGDLS and CDR2 YYNGEE. In DNA form, the CDR3 reads TGTGCCAGCAGCGTAGGATCAGGGGGCTACGAGCAGTACTTC. Amino acids: CASSVGSGGYEQYF.

The J gene is TRBJ1-2, the V gene TRBV5-5; D is possibly TRBD1 (5 bases). The CDR3 covers 13 residues. Trimming left V 4 bases short and J 8 bases short, with 15 bases between. Germline values: CDR1 SGHKS, CDR2 YYEKEE (reference sequence). As DNA, the CDR3 is TGTGCCAGCAGCCCCGGGGGGTTGAGAGGCTACACCTTC. Amino acids: CASSPGGLRGYTF.

This clone was seen only a few times. V is TRBV7-9 and J is TRBJ2-7, with D perhaps TRBD1 (6 bases). V lost 8 bases, J lost 0 bases, and 17 bases lay in between. The CDR3 spans 15 residues. Germline V gene sequence: CDR1 SEHNR, CDR2 FQNEAQ (reference sequence). CDR3 sequence: CASSDYRDTSYEQYF. CDR3 DNA: TGTGCCAGCTCAGACTACCGGGACACCTCCTACGAGCAGTACTTC.

This rearrangement joins TRBV3-1 (or the pseudogene TRBV3-2) to TRBJ2-7; D is uncertain. Germline V lookup: CDR1 LGHDT, CDR2 YNNKEL (reference sequence). This CDR3 comprises 13 residues. Trimming stripped 2 bases from V and 0 bases from J, with 5 bases between. The CDR3 bases are TGTGCCAGCAGCCAATATAGCTCCTACGAGCAGTACTTC. Its translation is CASSQYSSYEQYF.

The V and J genes are TRBV5-1 and TRBJ1-1; D unclear. Looked up from germline, CDR1 is SGHRS and CDR2 is YFSETQ. Trimming cost V 0 bases and J 1 base, with 7 bases left between them. CDR3 size: 14 residues. In DNA form, the CDR3 reads TGCGCCAGCAGCTTGGGACACCAGAACACTGAAGCTTTCTTT. Translated: CASSLGHQNTEAFF.